This TCR beta chain was observed in a study of cytomegalovirus exposure and HLA in healthy donors. Whole-study findings and limits: Despite most TCR sequences being rare, some public TCRs occurred in many donors. Associated with cytomegalovirus, according to the listing, were 150 to 200 TCR beta chains.

Repertoires were generated with immunoSEQ multiplex PCR, while TCRdb's copy carries only in-frame clones and drops some. The sample has about 250,000 clones; around nine tenths are singletons. Germline CDR1 and CDR2: MNHNS and SASEGT. Trimming removed 3 bases from V and 7 bases from J; junction bases left unmatched: 13. The CDR3 contains 17 residues. Concerning this clone itself: The antigen is not known.

An approximately 130-subject validation cohort, separate from the approximately 610-subject first cohort, supplied the donors. Specimen: PBMCs. This chain joins TRBV6-1 and TRBJ2-7, with TRBD2 matching over 12 bases. This TCR was recovered from a man younger than 35 in good health and CMV-seronegative. CDR3 DNA: TGTGCCAGCAGTGACCTAGCGGGGGGGCCTATGTATAAAGAGCAGTACTTC. It encodes CASSDLAGGPMYKEQYF.